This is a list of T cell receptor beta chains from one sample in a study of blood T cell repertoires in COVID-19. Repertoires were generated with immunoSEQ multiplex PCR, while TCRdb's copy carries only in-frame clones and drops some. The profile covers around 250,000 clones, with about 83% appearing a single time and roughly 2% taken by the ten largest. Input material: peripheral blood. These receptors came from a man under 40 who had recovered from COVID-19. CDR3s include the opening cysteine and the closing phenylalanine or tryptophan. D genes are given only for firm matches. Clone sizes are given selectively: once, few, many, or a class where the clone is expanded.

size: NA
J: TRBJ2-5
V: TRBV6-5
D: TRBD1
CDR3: CASSSGTGEETQYF
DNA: TGTGCCAGCAGCTCCGGGACAGGGGAAGAGACCCAGTACTTC

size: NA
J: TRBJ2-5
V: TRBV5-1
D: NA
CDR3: CASSLAMATQETQYF
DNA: TGCGCCAGCAGCTTGGCCATGGCGACTCAAGAGACCCAGTACTTC

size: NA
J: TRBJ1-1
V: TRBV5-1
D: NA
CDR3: CASSRSDTEAFF
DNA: TGCGCCAGCAGCAGGAGTGACACTGAAGCTTTCTTT

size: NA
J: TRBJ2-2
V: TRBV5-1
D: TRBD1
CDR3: CASSLGDRDTGELFF
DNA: TGCGCCAGCAGCTTGGGGGACAGGGATACCGGGGAGCTGTTTTTT

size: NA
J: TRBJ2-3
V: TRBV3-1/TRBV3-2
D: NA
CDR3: CASSQDLRTDTQYF
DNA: TGTGCCAGCAGCCAAGATCTTCGGACAGATACGCAGTATTTT

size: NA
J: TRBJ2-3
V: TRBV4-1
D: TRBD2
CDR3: CASSQTSGEVTDTQYF
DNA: TGCGCCAGCAGCCAAACTAGCGGGGAGGTCACAGATACGCAGTATTTT

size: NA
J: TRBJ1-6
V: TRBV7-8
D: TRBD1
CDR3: CASSRDRGGSPLHF
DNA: TGTGCCAGCAGCCGAGACAGGGGGGGTTCACCCCTCCACTTT

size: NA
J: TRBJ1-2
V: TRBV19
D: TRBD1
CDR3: CASSLDRGLGYTF
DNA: TGTGCCAGTAGTTTGGACAGGGGGCTTGGCTACACCTTC

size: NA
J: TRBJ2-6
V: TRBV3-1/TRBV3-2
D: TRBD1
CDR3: CASSQDVWTGGSGANVLTF
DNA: TGTGCCAGCAGCCAAGATGTATGGACAGGGGGCTCTGGGGCCAACGTCCTGACTTTC

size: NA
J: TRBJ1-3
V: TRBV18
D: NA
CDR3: CASSPPRSKDYTIYF
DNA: TGTGCCAGCTCACCACCGAGGTCAAAAGACTACACCATATATTTT

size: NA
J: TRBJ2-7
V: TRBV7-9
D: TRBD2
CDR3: CASTPGGGSYEQYF
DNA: TGTGCCAGCACACCGGGGGGAGGATCCTACGAGCAGTACTTC

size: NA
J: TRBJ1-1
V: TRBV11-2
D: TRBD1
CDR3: CASTTQGEGTEAFF
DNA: TGTGCCAGCACAACACAGGGGGAGGGAACTGAAGCTTTCTTT

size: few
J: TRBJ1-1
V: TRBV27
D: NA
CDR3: CASGGRTMNTEAFF
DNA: TGTGCCAGCGGAGGACGGACCATGAACACTGAAGCTTTCTTT

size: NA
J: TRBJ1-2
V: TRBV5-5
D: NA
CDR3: CASSVDDRGFYGYTF
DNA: TGTGCCAGCAGCGTTGACGACCGAGGTTTCTATGGCTACACCTTC

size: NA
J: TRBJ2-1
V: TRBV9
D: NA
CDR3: CASSVSGYNEQFF
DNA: TGTGCCAGCAGCGTGAGCGGGTACAATGAGCAGTTCTTC

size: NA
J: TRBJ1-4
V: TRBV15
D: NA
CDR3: CATSLDFNEKLFF
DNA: TGTGCCACCAGCCTGGACTTTAATGAAAAACTGTTTTTT

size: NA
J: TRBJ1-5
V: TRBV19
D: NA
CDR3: CASRNQGRYSNQPQHF
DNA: TGTGCCAGTAGGAATCAGGGGCGATATAGCAATCAGCCCCAGCATTTT

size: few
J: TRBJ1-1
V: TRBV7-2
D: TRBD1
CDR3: CASSLGSQGAIDTEAFF
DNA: TGTGCCAGCAGCTTAGGTTCGCAGGGGGCAATCGACACTGAAGCTTTCTTT

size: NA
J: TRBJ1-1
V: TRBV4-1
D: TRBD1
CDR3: CASSQGRGHTEAFF
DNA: TGCGCCAGCAGCCAAGGAAGGGGGCACACTGAAGCTTTCTTT

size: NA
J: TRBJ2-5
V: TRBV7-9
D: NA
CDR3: CASRRDTETQYF
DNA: TGTGCCAGCAGAAGAGATACGGAGACCCAGTACTTC

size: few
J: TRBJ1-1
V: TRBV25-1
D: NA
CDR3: CASSGLGGTEAFF
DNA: TGTGCCAGCAGTGGATTAGGCGGCACTGAAGCTTTCTTT

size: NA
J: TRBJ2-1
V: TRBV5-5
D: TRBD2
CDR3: CASSPPRGTAYNEQFF
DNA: TGTGCCAGCAGCCCGCCGCGGGGGACGGCCTACAATGAGCAGTTCTTC

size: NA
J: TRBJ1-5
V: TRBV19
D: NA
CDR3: CASSITGSRGNQPQHF
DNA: TGTGCCAGTAGTATAACTGGCTCGAGGGGGAATCAGCCCCAGCATTTT

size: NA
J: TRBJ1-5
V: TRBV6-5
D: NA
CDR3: CASTWHETQPQHF
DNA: TGTGCCAGCACCTGGCACGAAACTCAGCCCCAGCATTTT

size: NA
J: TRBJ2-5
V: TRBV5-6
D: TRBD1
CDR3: CASSLYPDGTGKETQYF
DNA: TGTGCCAGCAGCTTGTATCCTGACGGGACAGGGAAGGAGACCCAGTACTTC

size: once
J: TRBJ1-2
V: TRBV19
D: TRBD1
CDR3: CASSIGTGLNRYGYTF
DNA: TGTGCCAGTAGTATTGGGACAGGGTTGAATCGCTATGGCTACACCTTC